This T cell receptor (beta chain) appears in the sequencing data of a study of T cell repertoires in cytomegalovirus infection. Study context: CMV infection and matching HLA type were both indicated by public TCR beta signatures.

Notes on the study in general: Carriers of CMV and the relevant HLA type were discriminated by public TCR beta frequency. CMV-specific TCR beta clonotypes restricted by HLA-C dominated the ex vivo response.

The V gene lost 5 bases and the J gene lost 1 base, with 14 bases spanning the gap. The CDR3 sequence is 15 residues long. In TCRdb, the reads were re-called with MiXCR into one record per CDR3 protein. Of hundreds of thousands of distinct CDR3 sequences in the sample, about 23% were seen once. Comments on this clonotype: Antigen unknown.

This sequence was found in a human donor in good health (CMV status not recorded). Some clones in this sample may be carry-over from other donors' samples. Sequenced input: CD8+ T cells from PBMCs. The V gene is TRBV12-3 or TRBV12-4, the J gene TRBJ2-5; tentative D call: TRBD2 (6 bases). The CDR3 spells CASSPAPTSQETQYF. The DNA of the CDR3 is TGTGCCAGCAGTCCAGCACCGACTAGCCAAGAGACCCAGTACTTC.